These 10 T cell receptor beta chains were all obtained from the same sample, sequenced in a study of cytotoxic CD8 clonotypes in ibrutinib-treated CLL (dated by TCRdb to about 2021). Library construction relied on the immunoSEQ multiplex PCR assay. Held by TCRdb, this immuneACCESS table contains in-frame sequences only and omits some clones. Under half of the omission traces to an unresolved V gene where checked; the cause of the rest is unknown. In all, the sample holds roughly 250,000 clones, and less than 75% of those were seen once. The top ten clones comprise approximately 15% of the sample. The time point label here, explained by the study, means: approximately 25 months on ibrutinib. The sequences come from PBMCs, collected after 24 months of ibrutinib treatment. The source of these receptors is a human donor with chronic lymphocytic leukemia.

This clone was recorded only once. The chain is built from TRBV14 and TRBJ2-7; D is undetermined. Trimming took off 0 bases at V and 9 bases at J, with 15 bases between the two ends. CDR3 length: 14 amino acids. CDR1 is SGHDN and CDR2 is FVKESK in the germline V gene. The CDR3 reads CASSQDTVTMRQYF. The CDR3 coding sequence is TGTGCCAGCAGCCAAGATACCGTTACCATGCGGCAGTACTTC.

The chain is built from TRBV9 and TRBJ1-2, with TRBD1 as a possible D gene (5 bases). V lost 0 bases and J lost 14, with 32 bases in between. The CDR3 spans 18 residues. Germline assignment: CDR1 SGDLS and CDR2 YYNGEE. The CDR3 reads CASSVDPGLGLSSSPVTF. The DNA for the CDR3 is TGTGCCAGCAGCGTAGATCCAGGGCTGGGGCTCAGCTCATCCCCCGTGACCTTC.

This chain connects TRBV2 to TRBJ1-3, with D possibly TRBD1 on 5 matching bases. This CDR3 is 14 amino acids long. The V gene lost 6 bases and the J gene lost 1 base, with 10 bases spanning the gap. Germline loops: CDR1 SNHLY, CDR2 FYNNEI. In nucleotides, the CDR3 is TGTGCCAGCAGGAACGAGGGGTCTGGAAACACCATATATTTT. Translated: CASRNEGSGNTIYF.

V usage is TRBV28 and J usage is TRBJ1-4; 8 bases line up with TRBD1. V was clipped by 3 bases and J by 5 bases; unmatched bases: 8. The CDR3 has 16 amino acids. CDR1 and CDR2 (germline): MDHEN, SYDVKM. CDR3 nucleotides: TGTGCCAGCAGTTTCGGGTCGACAGGGGCAAATGAAAAACTGTTTTTT. Translation gives CASSFGSTGANEKLFF.

In this sample, this clone turned up a few times. The chain is built from TRBV15 and TRBJ2-3; possibly TRBD2 for D (5 bases). V was clipped by 0 bases and J by 1 base, with 11 bases between them. The CDR3 has 16 residues. Germline V gene data show CDR1 as LNHNV and CDR2 as YYDKDF (reference sequence). The CDR3 nucleotides are TGTGCCACCAGCAGAGATGAGGGATGGGGCACAGATACGCAGTATTTT. Protein sequence: CATSRDEGWGTDTQYF. Full variable domain (remainder filled in from reference TRBV15 and TRBJ2-3): DAMVIQNPRYQVTQFGKPVTLSCSQTLNHNVMYWYQQKSSQAPKLLFHYYDKDFNNEADTPDNFQSRRPNTSFCFLDIRSPGLGDTAMYLCATSRDEGWGTDTQYFGPGTRLTVL.

The chain recombines TRBV2 with TRBJ2-7; D unclear. Germline V gene sequence: CDR1 SNHLY, CDR2 FYNNEI. Trimming took off 3 bases at V and 2 bases at J, with 11 bases between the two ends. The CDR3 covers 14 residues. For the CDR3, the DNA is TGTGCCAGCAGTGATAGGCCACTAACCTACGAGCAGTACTTC. This translates into CASSDRPLTYEQYF.

J is TRBJ2-1 and V is TRBV2; D unresolved. Trimming pared 10 bases from V and 5 bases from J, leaving 18 bases between. The germline CDR1 and CDR2 sequences are SNHLY and FYNNEI. The length of the CDR3 is 14 residues. This CDR3 is CATQRLTTNNEQFF. As DNA, the CDR3 is TGTGCCACACAGAGGCTAACAACCAACAATGAGCAGTTCTTC.

The V and J genes are TRBV5-1 and TRBJ2-2; possibly TRBD1 for D (6 bases). Trimming shortened V by 4 bases and J by 0 bases, and 13 bases separated the two germline ends. The CDR3 runs to 16 residues. Germline V gene data show CDR1 as SGHRS and CDR2 as YFSETQ. This CDR3 reads CASSPEGHSNTGELFF. CDR3 DNA: TGCGCCAGCAGCCCTGAGGGACACTCGAACACCGGGGAGCTGTTTTTT.

The V call is TRBV7-3, the J call TRBJ2-1; possible D gene TRBD2, 5 bases. The ends were cut back, 4 bases at V and 1 base at J, with 8 bases in the middle. The CDR3 is 14 amino acids. Germline CDR1 and CDR2: SGHTA and FQGTGA. The CDR3, as DNA: TGTGCCAGCAGCTCAAGCGGTTCCTACAATGAGCAGTTCTTC. This gives the protein CASSSSGSYNEQFF.

The V gene is TRBV7-2, the J gene TRBJ2-2; no reliable D call. Trimming took off 2 bases at V and 4 bases at J, with 8 bases between the two ends. The germline gives CDR1 SGHTA, CDR2 FQGNSA. The CDR3 has 14 amino acids. DNA for the CDR3: TGTGCCAGCAGCTTAAGACGAGTCACCGGGGAGCTGTTTTTT. This codes for CASSLRRVTGELFF.